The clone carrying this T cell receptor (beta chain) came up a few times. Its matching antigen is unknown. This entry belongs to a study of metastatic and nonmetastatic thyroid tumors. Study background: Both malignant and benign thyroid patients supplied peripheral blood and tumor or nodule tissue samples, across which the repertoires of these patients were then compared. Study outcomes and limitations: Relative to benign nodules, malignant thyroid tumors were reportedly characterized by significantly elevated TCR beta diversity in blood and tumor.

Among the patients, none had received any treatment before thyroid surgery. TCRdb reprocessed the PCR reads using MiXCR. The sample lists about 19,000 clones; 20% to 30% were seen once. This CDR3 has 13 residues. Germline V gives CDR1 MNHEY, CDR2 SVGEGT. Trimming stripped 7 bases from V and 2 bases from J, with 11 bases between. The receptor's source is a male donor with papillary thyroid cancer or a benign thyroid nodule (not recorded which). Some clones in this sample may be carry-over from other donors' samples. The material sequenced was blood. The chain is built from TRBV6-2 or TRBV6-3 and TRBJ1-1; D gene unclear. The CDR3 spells CASKAGLNTEAFF. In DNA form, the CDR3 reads TGTGCCAGCAAGGCAGGACTTAACACTGAAGCTTTCTTT.